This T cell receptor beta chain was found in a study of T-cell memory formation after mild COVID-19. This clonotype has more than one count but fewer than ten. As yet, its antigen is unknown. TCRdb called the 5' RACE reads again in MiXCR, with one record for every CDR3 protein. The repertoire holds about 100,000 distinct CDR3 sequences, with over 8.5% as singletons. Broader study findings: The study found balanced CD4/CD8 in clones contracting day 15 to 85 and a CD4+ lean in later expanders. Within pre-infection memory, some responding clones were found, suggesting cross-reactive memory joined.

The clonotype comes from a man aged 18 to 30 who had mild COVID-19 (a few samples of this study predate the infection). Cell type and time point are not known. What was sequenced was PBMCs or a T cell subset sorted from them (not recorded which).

Written as DNA, the CDR3 is TGTGCCAGCAGTTACCGGGACAGTGCTGTCTCTGGGGCCAACGTCCTGACTTTC. It yields the protein CASSYRDSAVSGANVLTF. The rearrangement uses TRBV2 and TRBJ2-6; 7 bases match TRBD1. Germline CDR1 is SNHLY and CDR2 is FYNNEI. V lost 5 bases, J lost 0 bases, and 10 bases stayed unmatched. The CDR3 consists of 18 residues.